This record covers a single T cell receptor (beta chain). Its antigen remains undetermined. Within one base of it there is no much larger clone, and no base qualities were kept. This specimen comes from a study of CD8+ T cells in alopecia areata (dated by TCRdb to 2017 to 2018). About the full investigation: The treated patients, all with moderate-to-severe alopecia areata, were enrolled in an open-label pilot trial of oral tofacitinib given at 5 to 10 mg twice daily. Tofacitinib was given for 6 to 18 months, followed by 6 months of follow-up off drug to assess delayed response and recurrence. In treated patients, disease severity was measured using the SALT score, which gives the percentage of scalp surface area affected. The study used high-throughput TCRbeta sequencing to examine T cell clonal expansion in alopecia areata, in both the C3H/HeJ mouse model and human patients. On the human side, TCRbeta sequencing was run on scalp tissue and on sorted CD4+ and CD8+ peripheral blood T cells from healthy controls and from alopecia areata patients with either patchy or totalis/universalis disease. Biopsies were taken from tofacitinib-treated patients at baseline and again at 4 and 24 weeks into treatment, and several of those patients also had a later scalp biopsy. Scalp clonality was compared across normal scalp (n=4), patchy alopecia areata scalp (n=8), and alopecia totalis/universalis scalp (n=8). RNA was extracted with the PAXgene miRNA kit for fixed scalp, the miRNeasy kit for PBMCs, and the RNeasy kit for mouse skin. TCRbeta CDR3 regions were amplified by immunoSEQ multiplex PCR using 35 Vbeta forward and 13 Jbeta reverse primers.

The label giving this sample's treatment or condition can be read as: oral pan-JAK inhibitor, 5-10 mg twice daily. Peripheral blood and lesional scalp punch biopsies were obtained from patients with alopecia areata. After PBMCs were isolated by density centrifugation and stained for CD3, CD4 and CD8, a FACSAria was used to sort CD4+ and CD8+ T cells. Receptor amplification or capture employed the immunoSEQ multiplex PCR assay. To provide template for TCR sequencing, every sample had RNA extracted and reverse transcribed into cDNA. SuperScript III was used to make first-strand cDNA, primed with a 2:1 mix of oligo-dT and random hexamers. Amplification bias was assessed with a synthetic immune receptor repertoire, and residual bias was removed computationally. The published analysis was carried out like this. After raw reads were preprocessed to remove errors, the CDR3 was defined following IMGT conventions as running from the conserved cysteine to phenylalanine. To get clonality, Shannon entropy was normalized by log2 of the number of productive unique TCRs and the result was subtracted from 1. Whether scalp clones were CD4 or CD8 was inferred by matching scalp TCRbeta sequences against CD4 and CD8 repertoires sorted from blood. The clones in this table, taken by TCRdb from immuneACCESS, are in-frame only. Not every clone is retained; where verified, under half of the shortfall comes from an unresolved V gene, and the cause of the rest is unknown. V and J calls and clone size come straight from that table; D and trimming were deduced from the DNA. Within this sample are roughly 230,000 clones, with around two fifths of them counted one time only. The leading ten clones occupy about 2.6% of the sample.

From the cysteine through the phenylalanine, the CDR3 covers 15 amino acids. Only the CDR3 DNA stays, 45 bases, in frame from base 1. CDR1 and CDR2 were assigned from the germline V gene as SGHTA and FQGNSA. V lost 0 bases and J lost 1 base; the stretch between them is 8 bases long. Broad study findings and their caveats: Higher clonality and more expanded CD8+ clones were observed in lesional scalp than in normal scalp, particularly in alopecia totalis/universalis, a finding suggestive of antigenic drive. Many expanded lesional clones were found to persist in scalp and blood during tofacitinib treatment, and relapse after treatment cessation may be partly explained by this persistence. Because the treated cohort was small and included a single nonresponder, larger studies are needed to assess links between baseline CD8+ expansion and response. Unlike mouse skin, where gammadelta T cells dominate, normal human skin contains resident alphabeta T cells that get sequenced too, which complicates analysis of the scalp TCR repertoire. With tofacitinib, both scalp clonality and the number of expanded CD8+ clones among the top 100 scalp clones went down significantly. Compared with mice, TCR sequences shared between patients were less clear, possibly partly because of HLA diversity across the patient population.

This clonotype was sampled from a human donor with alopecia areata. This chain joins TRBV7-2 to TRBJ2-3; the D gene is perhaps TRBD1, on 5 matching bases. Sequencing used CD4+ T cells sorted from blood, obtained at approximately week 37, from a patient treated with tofacitinib. The DNA is TGTGCCAGCAGCTTAGCGACAGAACGCACAGATACGCAGTATTTT. This encodes CASSLATERTDTQYF.